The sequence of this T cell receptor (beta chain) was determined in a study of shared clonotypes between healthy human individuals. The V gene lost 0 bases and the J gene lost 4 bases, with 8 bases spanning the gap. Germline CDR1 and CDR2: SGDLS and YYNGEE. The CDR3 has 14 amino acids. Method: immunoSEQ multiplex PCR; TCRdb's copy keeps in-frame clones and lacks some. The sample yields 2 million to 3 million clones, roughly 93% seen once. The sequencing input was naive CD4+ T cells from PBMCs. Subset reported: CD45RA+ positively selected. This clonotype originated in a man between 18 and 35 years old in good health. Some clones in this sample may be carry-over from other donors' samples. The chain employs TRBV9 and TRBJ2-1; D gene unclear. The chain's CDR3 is CASSVGPTYNEQFF. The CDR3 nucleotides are TGTGCCAGCAGCGTAGGACCGACATACAATGAGCAGTTCTTC.